The rows below give T cell receptor beta chains drawn from one sample of a study of HIV-infected children after antiretroviral therapy interruption. MiXCR, applied by TCRdb to the 3' RACE reads, yields one record per CDR3 protein. This table has fewer than 50,000 distinct CDR3 sequences, around 4.7% appearing once. This specimen was CD45RA+ CD4+ T cells from PBMCs, pooled from several time points, taken from a donor given antiretroviral therapy, either interrupted or continuous. Receptors originate from a pool of human donors with HIV. CDR3s include the opening cysteine and the closing phenylalanine or tryptophan. D genes are given only for firm matches. Size tells how often a clone was seen (once, few, many) or the class of an expanded clone, and some rows leave it out.

V	size	J	D	DNA	CDR3
TRBV18	.	TRBJ1-1	.	TGTGCCAGCTCACCACAGGGGGATGAAGCTTTCTTT	CASSPQGDEAFF
TRBV12-3/TRBV12-4	many	TRBJ1-3	TRBD1	TGTGCCAGCAGTTCGGGACAGCTCTACTCTGGAAACACCATATATTTT	CASSSGQLYSGNTIYF
TRBV11-2	many	TRBJ2-2	.	TGTGCCAGCAGCTTAGGGTTCCGGACGAACACCGGGGAGCTGTTTTTT	CASSLGFRTNTGELFF
TRBV12-3/TRBV12-4	many	TRBJ2-7	.	TGTGCCAGCAGTTCCCAGGGACTGGGGGCCTACGAGCAGTACTTC	CASSSQGLGAYEQYF
TRBV11-2	many	TRBJ1-1	.	TGTGCCAGCAGCTTCAGCCAGGGGTGGAACACTGAAGCTTTCTTT	CASSFSQGWNTEAFF
TRBV18	many	TRBJ1-5	TRBD1	TGTGCCAGCTCACCACGGTTGGCAGGGGGCCATCAGCCCCAGCATTTT	CASSPRLAGGHQPQHF
TRBV18	many	TRBJ2-3	.	TGTGCCAGCTCACCGGATTGGGGAAGCACAGATACGCAGTATTTT	CASSPDWGSTDTQYF
TRBV20-1	few	TRBJ2-7	.	TGCAGTGCTCCAGGTTTGGGCAGAACCTACGAGCAGTACTTC	CSAPGLGRTYEQYF
TRBV2	medium-sized	TRBJ2-3	TRBD2	TGTGCCAGCAGCGCCCGGGCTAGCGGGTACAGCACAGATACGCAGTATTTT	CASSARASGYSTDTQYF
TRBV30	many	TRBJ1-2	TRBD1	TGTGCCAGTCCGGGACAGGGGAACTATGGCTACACCTTC	CASPGQGNYGYTF
TRBV3-1	.	TRBJ1-2	.	TGTGCCACGACGGACAGACGATCATATGGCTACACCTTC	CATTDRRSYGYTF
TRBV3-1	many	TRBJ2-6	.	TGTGCCAGCAGCCAGGGCGAGGTCCTGACTTTC	CASSQGEVLTF
TRBV23-1	many	TRBJ2-2	TRBD2	TGCGCCAGCAGTCAAGGCGGACTAGCGGGTATCCCGGGGAGCTGTTTT	CASSQGGLAGIPGSCF
TRBV6-5	many	TRBJ2-3	TRBD2	TGTGCCAGCAGTCCGGGACTAGCGGCAGATACGCAGTATTTT	CASSPGLAADTQYF
TRBV20-1	many	TRBJ1-2	.	TGCAGTGCTGAGGGAGGGGATGGCTACACCTTC	CSAEGGDGYTF
TRBV28	many	TRBJ2-7	.	TGTGCCAGCAGTGCCAATTGGGGCTATTTCTACGAGCAGTACTTC	CASSANWGYFYEQYF
TRBV7-6	few	TRBJ1-5	TRBD1	TGTGCCAGCAGCCCAGAGAGGGGGCCGGCCAGCAATCAGCCCCAGCATTTT	CASSPERGPASNQPQHF
TRBV20-1	.	TRBJ1-2	.	TGCAGTGCTAGGAGGACCTATGGCTACACCTTC	CSARRTYGYTF
TRBV12-3/TRBV12-4	many	TRBJ1-1	TRBD1	TGTGCCAGCAGACTTTTAGGGACAGGGACCGCTGAAGCTTTCTTT	CASRLLGTGTAEAFF
TRBV12-3/TRBV12-4	.	TRBJ1-1	.	TGTGCCAGCAGCCTGCCACCCCCGCCTGAAGCTTTCTTT	CASSLPPPPEAFF
TRBV5-1	many	TRBJ1-2	.	TGCGCCAGCAGCGTAGGGACGTCTACTAACTATGGCTACACCTTC	CASSVGTSTNYGYTF
TRBV11-2	many	TRBJ1-1	.	TGTGCCAGCAGCTTAGCCCACCCCGTGAGGGTGGGTCCCCTGAACACTGAAGCTTTCTTT	CASSLAHPVRVGPLNTEAFF
TRBV29-1	.	TRBJ1-4	.	TGCAGCGCCTCGGGGGGGCGGGATGAAAAACTGTTTTTT	CSASGGRDEKLFF
TRBV4-1	few	TRBJ2-1	TRBD1	TGCGCCAGCAGCCCTCAAAAGACCGGGACAGGGTTCTACAATGAGCAGTTCTTC	CASSPQKTGTGFYNEQFF
TRBV18	few	TRBJ2-4	TRBD2	TGTGCCAGCTCACCAATCGGGAGGGACATTCAGTACTTC	CASSPIGRDIQYF
TRBV7-6	many	TRBJ1-1	TRBD1	TGTGCCAGCAGCTCCGGACAGGGGAACACTGAAGCTTTCTTT	CASSSGQGNTEAFF
TRBV23-1	many	TRBJ2-7	.	TGCGCCAGCTCTCCCGGGACACATCAATTCGTGGGAACCTACGAGCAGTACTTC	CASSPGTHQFVGTYEQYF
TRBV11-2	few	TRBJ1-3	.	TGTGCCAGCAGCTCTGGGAGCTTTGGAAACACCATATATTTT	CASSSGSFGNTIYF
TRBV2	many	TRBJ1-6	.	TGTGCCGGTACGGGGAGCTCCTATAATTCACCCCTCCACTTT	CAGTGSSYNSPLHF